Following are 8 T cell receptor beta chains from one sample sequenced in a study. Treg sorting used a CD4+CD25+CD127-/low gate. Each CDR3 protein is one row after TCRdb ran MiXCR on the 5' RACE reads. The sample yields around 34,000 distinct CDR3 sequences, over 25% seen once. Sequenced input: tumor-infiltrating Tregs sorted from the breast tumor. These receptors all come from a female donor with breast cancer.

As regards this clonotype: One end of the junction varies from germline; a read error may be responsible. The chain couples TRBV7-9 to TRBJ2-1, with D possibly matching TRBD2 (5 bases). The CDR3 is 15 amino acids. In germline, CDR1 is SEHNR, CDR2 FQNEAQ (reference sequence). The CDR3 sequence: CASSLVAEGYNERFF. For the CDR3, the DNA is TGTGCCAGCAGCTTAGTAGCTGAGGGTTACAATGAGCGGTTCTTC.

The rearrangement uses TRBV7-9 and TRBJ2-1; perhaps TRBD1 as D (5 bases). The V and J ends lost 1 base and 3 bases respectively, with 10 bases between them. The CDR3 loop spans 15 amino acids. Germline V CDR1 and CDR2: SEHNR, FQNEAQ (reference sequence). Here the CDR3 reads CASSLDRSRYNEQFF. CDR3 DNA: TGTGCCAGCAGCTTAGACAGGTCGCGCTACAATGAGCAGTTCTTC.

This clonotype has at least ten counts. This chain links TRBV7-2 with TRBJ1-5; D call uncertain. With 1 base removed from V and 0 bases from J, the gap between germline ends came to 4 bases. The CDR3 is made up of 14 amino acids. Looked up from germline, CDR1 is SGHTA and CDR2 is FQGNSA. The CDR3 DNA reads TGTGCCAGCAGCTTAGTTACTAGCAATCAGCCCCAGCATTTT. Amino acids: CASSLVTSNQPQHF. The full variable domain, completed using reference TRBV7-2 and TRBJ1-5, is GAGVSQSPSNKVTEKGKDVELRCDPISGHTALYWYRQSLGQGLEFLIYFQGNSAPDKSGLPSDRFSAERTGGSVSTLTIQRTQQEDSAVYLCASSLVTSNQPQHFGDGTRLSIL.

In its sample, this clonotype is medium-sized. The J gene is TRBJ1-1, the V gene TRBV20-1, with D maybe TRBD1 (6 bases). Germline V gene data show CDR1 as DFQATT and CDR2 as SNEGSKA (reference sequence). The CDR3 runs to 14 residues. The V gene lost 1 base and the J gene lost 4 bases, with 13 bases spanning the gap. CDR3: CSARARTDSTEAFF. In DNA form, the CDR3 reads TGCAGTGCTAGAGCCCGGACGGACAGCACTGAAGCTTTCTTT.

The chain couples TRBV29-1 to TRBJ1-6, with no clear D. In germline, CDR1 is SQVTM, CDR2 ANQGSEA. The CDR3 is 12 amino acids. V shed 6 bases and J shed 12 bases, with 15 bases lying between them. As DNA, the CDR3 is TGCAGCGTACAGAGGGAGGGTGGACCCCTCCACTTT. Amino acids: CSVQREGGPLHF.

This clonotype was seen repeatedly, ten times or more. The chain uses TRBV5-1 and TRBJ2-5, with unresolved D. The CDR3 extends over 15 amino acids. Germline-derived CDR1 and CDR2 are SGHRS and YFSETQ. V was trimmed by 0 bases and J by 1 base, leaving 10 bases between them. CDR3 sequence (DNA): TGCGCCAGCAGCTTGGTAGGGCGGACCCAAGAGACCCAGTACTTC. As protein: CASSLVGRTQETQYF.

For this clonotype: This may be a read error: a much more frequent sequence differs by one nucleotide. V gene TRBV12-3 or TRBV12-4 combines with J gene TRBJ1-1; D may be TRBD1 (6 bases). CDR3 length: 14 residues. Trimming took off 5 bases at V and 2 bases at J, with 12 bases between the two ends. The CDR3, as DNA: TGTGCCAGCAGTATGGGGGGGCGCAACACTGAAGCTTTCTTT. Translated: CASSMGGRNTEAFF.

A note on this clonotype: Given a much more abundant clone one base away, this may be a read error. The gene calls are TRBV7-9 and TRBJ1-4; weak D call: TRBD1 (6 bases). V was pared by 7 bases and J by 7 bases, with 16 bases between. Germline CDR1 and CDR2: SEHNR and FQNEAQ (reference sequence). The CDR3 has 14 amino acids. This chain's CDR3 is CASTPGTGAEKLFF. As DNA, the CDR3 is TGTGCCAGCACCCCTGGGACGGGGGCTGAAAAACTGTTTTTT.